This TCR beta chain was captured in a study of cytomegalovirus exposure and HLA in healthy donors (TCRdb year 2017). As for the study more broadly: An earlier analysis of 587 of the donors reported 276 Gb of sequence data and 117 million unique TCR beta sequences obtained from about 180 million T cells. Roughly 290 gigabases of sequencing data and roughly 80 million unique TCR sequences made up an early release that covered about 640 HLA-typed donors. Of the 350 to 400 genotyped donors, 65% to 90% fell in the genetic ancestry cluster associated with self-reported Caucasian donors. The study aimed to test whether cataloging public T cell receptors could reveal signatures of past pathogen exposure. The study profiled the T cell repertoires of hundreds of subjects by immunosequencing and related them to cytomegalovirus serostatus. Along with the roughly 610-subject first cohort, a separate validation cohort of about 110 different subjects was used. To predict cytomegalovirus infection status, the study combined high-throughput TCR immunosequencing, statistical association of individual TCRs with disease status, and machine learning. A later analysis re-analyzed previously published TCR beta repertoires from approximately 670 donors and added high-resolution HLA genotyping to study TCR occurrence patterns. The later analysis used no new phenotypic data to find candidate immune exposures, relying instead on TCR beta sequences and their occurrence across donors. An earlier analysis of several hundred of the donors used high-throughput TCR beta sequencing to judge whether each TCR beta V gene segment behaved as functional or pseudogenic. Donor age, sex, ethnicity and CMV serostatus were collected together with the repertoire data. In a later genetic analysis, genome-wide SNP genotypes for about 55% of the 666 donors were used, and that subset was treated as a discovery cohort. All discovery cohort repertoires had been generated using a single sequencing platform. Class I and class II HLA loci were covered by the typing at four-digit resolution. Typing coverage differed by locus: A, B, C, DRB1 and DQB1 were typed in about 620-640 donors, DQA1 in roughly 500, DPA1 in 606, and DPB1 in just under 480. Because of strong linkage in the cohort, roughly five DR-DQ haplotypes were treated as single units for association and clustering. On average, 235,054 unique TCR beta nucleotide sequences were sequenced per donor among roughly 430 genotyped donors of the cohort, with roughly 18% of those sequences being non-productive.

Broad study findings and their caveats: Broadly in line with IMGT annotations, most TCR beta V segments showed up in productive rearrangements about 87% or about 30% of the time in an earlier analysis of approximately 640 of the donors. In a later analysis, HLA-associated TCR beta chains were found to be more clonally expanded and to have lower generation probabilities than equally common non-associated chains. A later analysis found that TCR association rates varied across HLA loci, with DRB1 alleles showing the most associated TCRs and HLA-C alleles the fewest. Some IMGT-functional V segments, including TRBV6-2 and TRBV6-3, could not be distinguished by the 87-base-pair reads and were therefore excluded. CMV serostatus was the only immune exposure information available for the cohort. The study listed 150 to 200 TCR beta chains as associated with cytomegalovirus. In a later genetic analysis, fewer N-insertions in productive TCRs were reported among donors in an Asian-associated ancestry cluster than the roughly 640-donor mean. Linkage disequilibrium might explain the correlated functional status among segregating V segments, but an unknown experimental factor could not be ruled out. Most TCR sequences were seen in very few donors, while some public TCRs were found in many individuals. When HLA alleles, especially DR and DQ, strongly co-occurred, TCR associations were difficult to assign to individual alleles. A group of highly shared sequence variants was considered likely to be a technical artifact of the sequencing pipeline. In a later analysis, several top co-occurrence clusters were reported to appear linked to parvovirus B19, influenza, CMV and Epstein-Barr virus. Over 15 rarely observed V segments, including chromosome 9 orphons, were excluded from the earlier analysis of several hundred of the donors because counts were too low. Because some donors lacked HLA typing at each locus, the association tests relied only on the typed subset. A further reported finding was that TCR beta sequences accurately predicted the HLA-A and HLA-B alleles for most subjects in the first cohort. A later genetic analysis associated a missense DCLRE1C variant with V-gene and J-gene trimming of TCR beta chains, and an independent cohort replicated the association. In vitro tests confirmed that three of the cytomegalovirus-associated TCR beta chains recognize cytomegalovirus antigens. Most CMV-associated TCR beta chains appeared to be HLA-restricted in a later analysis, and the HLA associations seemed to be driven largely by CMV exposure. Roughly uniform sequencing depth across donors was assumed in presence/absence analyses, although this assumption may not hold. This cohort had only TCR beta chains sequenced, and the lack of alpha or paired-chain data limited which features could be detected. The classifier was reported to diagnose cytomegalovirus status with high specificity and sensitivity in both the original and validation cohorts. In a later analysis, some 18,000 TCR beta sequences were associated with specific HLA alleles at a false discovery rate of 0.05. According to the authors, the approach could potentially be generalized to other disease states and immunological phenotypes.

As to this clone: Its target antigen remains unknown. At the DNA level, this CDR3 is encoded by other sequences in the same sample as well.

Library preparation was by the immunoSEQ multiplex PCR assay. The multiplex PCR relied on a mix of 60 forward primers for TCR Vbeta segments and 13 reverse primers for TCR Jbeta segments. The CDR3 region of rearranged TCR beta genes was amplified from genomic DNA with a multiplex PCR assay. The amplified TCR beta libraries were sequenced on the Illumina HiSeq System as 87-base-pair reads. Concerning the study's data processing: In a later analysis, roughly 80 million unique TCR beta chains were counted across the roughly 610 repertoires, and roughly 11 million of these chains were shared by at least two donors. Raw reads were error-corrected and collapsed into unique sequences by a nearest-neighbor algorithm in which closely related sequences were merged to remove PCR and sequencing errors. Alignment of CDR3 sequences to IMGT reference sequences was used to assign V, D and J gene segments. For a sequence to be retained, a match of at least six nucleotides was required to both a V gene segment and a J gene segment. Rearrangements were classified as productive when the CDR3 lacked stop codons and remained in frame with V and J, and all other rearrangements were classified as non-productive. CDR3 was defined according to IMGT convention as the region running from the second conserved V-encoded cysteine to the conserved J-encoded phenylalanine. The earlier analysis of some 580 of the donors excluded any sequence lacking an unambiguous match to a single V gene segment. In an earlier analysis of more than 500 of the donors, a V segment was called functional when productive rearrangements were above 56.7%, and segregating when the standard deviation between donors exceeded 5%. To diagnose cytomegalovirus status from the catalog of TCR beta chain sequences, a statistical classification framework was built. In a later analysis, TCR nucleotide sequences were compared against IMGT/GENE-DB human TR gene sequences so that V and J genes could be assigned. A later analysis assigned CDR3 sequences and most-parsimonious VDJ recombination scenarios with the TCRdist pipeline. A later analysis defined each TCR beta chain by its CDR3 amino acid sequence plus V-gene family, and excluded reads lacking a unique V-gene family. To address suspected cross-contamination and a sequencing artifact, a later analysis removed roughly 640 highly shared, low-generation-probability nucleotide sequences. In a later analysis, a clonal expansion index was calculated for each public chain from normalized within-repertoire ranks of inferred template counts. In a later analysis, generation probabilities were computed with a VDJ recombination model fitted to out-of-frame rearrangements, and the resulting probabilities were checked against IGoR. A later analysis scored TCR-TCR, TCR-HLA and TCR-CMV co-occurrence with hypergeometric tests, applying a repertoire-size bias correction to TCR pairs. A later analysis estimated false discovery rates by permuting HLA or CMV assignments 20 times. A later analysis grouped co-occurring TCRs with DBSCAN, adding TCRdist sequence similarity when clustering within HLA-allele-positive subsets. Repertoires with fewer than 30,000 or more than 120,000 public chains, plus five repertoires with anomalous nucleotide sharing, were excluded from co-occurrence clustering. In TCRdb, the immuneACCESS table is reduced to in-frame sequences with V and J assigned. These tables do not hold every clone; where another copy was compared, an unresolved V gene accounts for under half, and the others remain unexplained. Clone size and V and J calls were adopted from that table, with D and trimming inferred from the DNA. The sample's table lists a count of 60,000 to 100,000 clones. The biggest ten clones account for approximately 4.6% of the sample.

In total, 630 or so healthy bone marrow donors made up the cohort. At the time of sampling, all cohort members were nominally healthy, though unrecorded immune exposures were likely present. The donor was CMV seronegative and was included in the group of 352 seronegative cohort members. A peripheral blood sample was provided by each donor, and peripheral blood mononuclear cells were used for TCR beta sequencing. Genomic DNA was extracted from the blood cell samples with the Qiagen DNeasy Blood Extraction Kit. Trimming removed 9 bases from V and 5 bases from J, leaving 32 bases between the germline ends. CDR1 and CDR2 are drawn from the germline V gene: SGHRS, YFSETQ. From the cysteine through the phenylalanine, the CDR3 covers 18 amino acids. CDR3 DNA only is kept here, 54 bases in frame from base 1.

The chain was built from TRBV5-1 and TRBJ2-5; TRBD2 is perhaps the D gene, given 5 matching bases. Sequences were obtained from PBMCs. The source of this sequence is a man aged 25-40 years in good health and CMV-seronegative. The CDR3 corresponds to CATSLVPYEASSRETQYF. Here is the DNA: TGCGCCACTAGCTTGGTTCCCTACGAGGCCAGTTCCCGGGAGACCCAGTACTTC. Supplemented by the reference TRBV5-1 and TRBJ2-5 proteins around the CDR3, the complete variable domain is KAGVTQTPRYLIKTRGQQVTLSCSPISGHRSVSWYQQTPGQGLQFLFEYFSETQRNKGNFPGRFSGRQFSNSRSEMNVSTLELGDSALYLCATSLVPYEASSRETQYFGPGTRLLVL.